This entry features one TCR beta chain sequence. Its matching antigen is unknown. The sample belongs to a study of cytomegalovirus exposure and HLA in healthy donors. Although they were nominally healthy when sampled, donors likely had unrecorded immune exposures. Regarding the study as a whole: Later analysis identified a missense DCLRE1C variant that was linked to TCR beta V- and J-gene trimming. Follow-up analysis found HLA locus-dependent TCR association rates, highest for DRB1 and lowest for HLA-C. The authors excluded some V segments, including TRBV6-2 and TRBV6-3, as indistinguishable.

The PCR was carried out with 60 Vbeta primers and 13 Jbeta primers. Profiled with immunoSEQ multiplex PCR; TCRdb holds only in-frame clones, not every one. This sample has under 150,000 clones, with around 66% found just once. Germline-derived CDR1 and CDR2 are MNHNS and SASEGT. With V trimmed by 4 bases and J by 4 bases, 4 bases remained unmatched. The length of the CDR3 is 14 residues. The chain couples TRBV6-1 to TRBJ2-3, with 8 bases identical to TRBD2. Sequencing input: PBMCs. This clonotype was sampled from a man between 18 and 29 years old in good health and CMV-seropositive. This chain's CDR3 is CASSAGGAADTQYF. The CDR3 bases are TGTGCCAGCAGTGCCGGGGGGGCTGCAGATACGCAGTATTTT.